This T cell receptor beta chain stems from a study of T cells in Graves' hyperthyroidism and ophthalmopathy. For the diagnoses, clinical symptoms, serum thyroxine and TRAb, thyroid ultrasound and orbital computed tomography were used. RNA transcripts gave rise to amplified TCR beta CDR3 regions. HTBI primers were used for first-round RT-PCR of the TCR CDR3. TCRdb re-called the multiplex PCR reads with MiXCR, one entry per CDR3 protein. The sample has about 570,000 distinct CDR3 sequences, about 45% seen once; the top ten hold 15% to 20%. In regard to this clonotype: As yet, its antigen is unknown.

Broader study findings: Blood also showed most of the thyroid clonotypes that were expanded above 0.001. Model output signaled ophthalmopathy a median roughly 6 months ahead of onset.

This receptor was identified in an adult woman with Graves' disease, either hyperthyroidism or ophthalmopathy (not recorded which). Sequencing input: peripheral blood or thyroid tissue (not recorded which).

The CDR3 region has the DNA TGTGCCAGCAGCCCCCCCTTAAATATTGGTGGCTACACCTTC. This sequence encodes CASSPPLNIGGYTF. The V call is TRBV7-9, the J call TRBJ1-2; D is undetermined. Between the trimmed V and J ends, which lost 5 bases and 7 bases, there was a span of 17 bases. The CDR3 is made up of 14 amino acids. Looked up from germline, CDR1 is SEHNR and CDR2 is FQNEAQ (reference sequence).